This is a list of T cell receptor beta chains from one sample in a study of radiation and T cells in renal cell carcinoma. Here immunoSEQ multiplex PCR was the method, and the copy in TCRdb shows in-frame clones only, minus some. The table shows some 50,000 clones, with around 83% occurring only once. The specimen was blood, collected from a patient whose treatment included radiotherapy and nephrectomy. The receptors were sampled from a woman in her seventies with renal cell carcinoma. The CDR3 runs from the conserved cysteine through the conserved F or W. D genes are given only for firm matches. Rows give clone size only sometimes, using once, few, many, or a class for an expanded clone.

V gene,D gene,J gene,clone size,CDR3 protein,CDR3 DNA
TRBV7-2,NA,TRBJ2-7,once,CASSPGGGLLDYEQYF,TGTGCCAGCAGCCCAGGTGGGGGGCTTCTAGATTACGAGCAGTACTTC
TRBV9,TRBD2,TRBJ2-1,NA,CASSPGTSGRFNPSSYNEQFF,TGTGCCAGCAGCCCCGGGACTAGCGGGAGGTTTAATCCAAGCTCCTACAATGAGCAGTTCTTC
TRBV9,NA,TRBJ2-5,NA,CASSVGAGSEETQYF,TGTGCCAGCAGCGTAGGGGCTGGAAGCGAAGAGACCCAGTACTTC
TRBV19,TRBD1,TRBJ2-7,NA,CASSMGRGQTSYEQYF,TGTGCCAGTAGTATGGGAAGGGGACAGACCTCCTACGAGCAGTACTTC
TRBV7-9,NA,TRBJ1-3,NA,CASSPGASGNTIYF,TGTGCCAGCAGCCCCGGGGCCTCTGGAAACACCATATATTTT
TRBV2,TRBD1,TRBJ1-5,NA,CASRNRGRGNQPQHF,TGTGCCAGCAGAAACAGGGGTCGGGGCAATCAGCCCCAGCATTTT
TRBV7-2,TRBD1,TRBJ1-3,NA,CASSSDRGGTIYF,TGTGCCAGCAGCTCGGACAGGGGGGGCACCATATATTTT
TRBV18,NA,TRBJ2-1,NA,CASSGDHYNEQFF,TGTGCCAGCTCAGGGGACCACTACAATGAGCAGTTCTTC
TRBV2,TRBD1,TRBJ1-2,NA,CASSEALGQGNYGYTF,TGTGCCAGCAGTGAAGCGTTGGGACAGGGGAACTATGGCTACACCTTC
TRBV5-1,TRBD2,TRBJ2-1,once,CASSLGTSGGALLNEQFF,TGCGCCAGCAGCTTGGGGACTAGCGGGGGGGCCCTGCTCAATGAGCAGTTCTTC
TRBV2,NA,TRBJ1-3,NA,CASSEGLPGNTIYF,TGTGCCAGCAGTGAAGGCCTCCCGGGAAACACCATATATTTT
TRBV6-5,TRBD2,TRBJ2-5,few,CASRGGDLSRGTQYF,TGTGCCAGCAGGGGAGGGGATCTATCCCGCGGGACCCAGTACTTC
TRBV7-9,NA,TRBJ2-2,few,CAGAVKGPANTGELFF,TGTGCCGGGGCCGTAAAGGGGCCCGCGAACACCGGGGAGCTGTTTTTT
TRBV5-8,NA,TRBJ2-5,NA,CASSQGALADQETQYF,TGTGCCAGCAGCCAGGGTGCACTAGCAGACCAAGAGACCCAGTACTTC
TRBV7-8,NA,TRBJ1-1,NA,CASSLGGGGNTEAFF,TGTGCCAGCAGCCTAGGCGGGGGGGGGAACACTGAAGCTTTCTTT
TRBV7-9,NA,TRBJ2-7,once,CASSFGGYYEQYF,TGTGCCAGCAGCTTCGGGGGCTACTACGAGCAGTACTTC
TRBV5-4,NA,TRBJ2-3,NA,CASSLAPPNTDTQYF,TGTGCCAGCAGCTTGGCCCCACCTAACACAGATACGCAGTATTTT
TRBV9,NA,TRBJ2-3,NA,CASSRATDTQYF,TGTGCCAGCAGTAGGGCCACAGATACGCAGTATTTT
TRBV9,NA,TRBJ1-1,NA,CASSVVPVNTEAFF,TGTGCCAGCAGCGTAGTCCCCGTGAACACTGAAGCTTTCTTT
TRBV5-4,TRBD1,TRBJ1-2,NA,CASSSPDRGLGYTF,TGTGCCAGCAGCTCCCCTGACAGGGGACTAGGCTACACCTTC
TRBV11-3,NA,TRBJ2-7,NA,CASAKTQGSEQYF,TGTGCCAGCGCCAAGACCCAGGGGTCCGAGCAGTACTTC
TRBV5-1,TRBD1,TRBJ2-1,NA,CASSQLPGQGYNEQFF,TGCGCCAGCAGCCAGTTGCCGGGACAGGGGTACAATGAGCAGTTCTTC
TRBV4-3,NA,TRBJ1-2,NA,CASSQDRGSRYTF,TGCGCCAGCAGCCAAGATAGGGGCAGCCGGTACACCTTC
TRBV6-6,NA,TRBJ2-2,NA,CASSYSGPLNTGELFF,TGTGCCAGCAGTTACTCGGGCCCACTGAACACCGGGGAGCTGTTTTTT
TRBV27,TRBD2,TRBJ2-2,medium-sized,CASSLGSGGGERELFF,TGTGCCAGCAGTTTGGGTTCGGGAGGAGGCGAACGGGAGCTGTTTTTT
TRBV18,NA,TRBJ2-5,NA,CASSPRPRGETQYF,TGTGCCAGCTCACCACGGCCTAGAGGGGAGACCCAGTACTTC
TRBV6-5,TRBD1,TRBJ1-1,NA,CASSYRAGGAQAFF,TGTGCCAGCAGTTATCGAGCAGGGGGCGCCCAAGCTTTCTTT
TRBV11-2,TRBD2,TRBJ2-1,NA,CASSRLAGGRNEQFF,TGTGCCAGCAGCAGACTAGCGGGGGGACGCAATGAGCAGTTCTTC
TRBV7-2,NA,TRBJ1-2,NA,CASSPGWAVTNYGYTF,TGTGCCAGCAGCCCCGGGTGGGCAGTCACTAACTATGGCTACACCTTC
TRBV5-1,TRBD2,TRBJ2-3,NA,CASSPGGIRTDTQYF,TGCGCCAGCAGCCCGGGGGGGATCCGCACAGATACGCAGTATTTT
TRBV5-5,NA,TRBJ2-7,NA,CASSLEIYEQYF,TGTGCCAGCAGCCTGGAGATCTACGAGCAGTACTTC
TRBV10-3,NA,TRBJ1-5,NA,CAISEGVRNQPQHF,TGTGCCATCAGTGAAGGGGTGCGCAATCAGCCCCAGCATTTT
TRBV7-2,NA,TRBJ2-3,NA,CASSFSLGDKERTDTQYF,TGTGCCAGCAGCTTCTCATTGGGGGACAAGGAGCGCACAGATACGCAGTATTTT
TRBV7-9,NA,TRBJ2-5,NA,CASRAGYGETQYF,TGTGCCAGCAGGGCGGGATACGGGGAGACCCAGTACTTC
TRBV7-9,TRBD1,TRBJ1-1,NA,CASSSDRGPMNTEAFF,TGTGCCAGCAGCTCAGACAGGGGACCTATGAACACTGAAGCTTTCTTT
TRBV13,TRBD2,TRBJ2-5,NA,CASSRRGEQETQYF,TGTGCCAGCAGTCGCCGGGGGGAACAAGAGACCCAGTACTTC
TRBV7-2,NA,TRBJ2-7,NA,CASRGGGGPSYEQYF,TGTGCCAGCAGGGGAGGGGGAGGGCCGAGCTACGAGCAGTACTTC
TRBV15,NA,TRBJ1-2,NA,CATSRDSYGYTF,TGTGCCACCAGCAGGGACAGCTATGGCTACACCTTC
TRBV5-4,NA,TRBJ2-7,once,CASSPEGGYEQYF,TGTGCCAGCAGCCCTGAGGGGGGCTACGAGCAGTACTTC
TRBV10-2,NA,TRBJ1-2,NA,CASSESTGALNYGYTF,TGCGCCAGCAGTGAGTCGACAGGAGCCCTTAACTATGGCTACACCTTC
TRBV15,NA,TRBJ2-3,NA,CATSRDQEGVDTDTQYF,TGTGCCACCAGCAGAGATCAGGAAGGGGTTGACACAGATACGCAGTATTTT
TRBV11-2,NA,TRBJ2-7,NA,CASSLVLASAYEQYF,TGTGCCAGCAGCTTAGTCCTCGCTAGCGCCTACGAGCAGTACTTC
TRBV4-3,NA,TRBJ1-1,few,CASSQEGSWGTEAFF,TGCGCCAGCAGCCAAGAGGGGAGCTGGGGCACTGAAGCTTTCTTT
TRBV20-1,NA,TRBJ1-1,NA,CSAGENTEAFF,TGCAGTGCAGGCGAGAACACTGAAGCTTTCTTT
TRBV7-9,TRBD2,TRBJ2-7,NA,CASSSTLAGGSYEQYF,TGTGCCAGCAGCTCTACACTAGCGGGGGGCTCCTACGAGCAGTACTTC
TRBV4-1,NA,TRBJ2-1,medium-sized,CASSQPSTGSEQFF,TGCGCCAGCAGCCAGCCCTCAACAGGGAGTGAGCAGTTCTTC
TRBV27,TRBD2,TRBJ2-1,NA,CASRRSGRLNEQFF,TGTGCCAGCAGGCGTAGCGGGAGGCTTAATGAGCAGTTCTTC